These T cell receptor beta chains were read from a single sample in a study of cytomegalovirus exposure and HLA in healthy donors. The assay was immunoSEQ multiplex PCR, and TCRdb's table has in-frame clones only and misses some. The table records 150,000 or so clones, 60% to 85% of them present only once. The specimen sequenced was PBMCs. The receptors stem from a middle-aged man in good health and CMV-seropositive. CDR3s include the opening cysteine and the closing phenylalanine or tryptophan. A D gene is named only where the DNA matches it firmly. Part of the rows lack a size; the others show once, few, many or a class for expanded clones.

d_call j_call clone_size v_call cdr3_aa cdr3_nt
- TRBJ1-5 - TRBV21-1 CASSQTGNDQPQHF TGTGCCAGCAGCCAGACAGGGAACGATCAGCCCCAGCATTTT
TRBD1 TRBJ2-7 - TRBV7-2 CASSLRKRATGERAYEQYF TGTGCCAGCAGCTTGCGAAAACGAGCAACAGGGGAAAGAGCATACGAGCAGTACTTC
- TRBJ1-6 - TRBV28 CARGRPRSSYNSPLHF TGTGCCAGGGGGCGGCCCCGGAGCTCCTATAATTCACCCCTCCACTTT
- TRBJ2-4 few TRBV13 CASSSPTTKTGVDLAKNIQYF TGTGCCAGCAGCTCTCCTACTACCAAAACGGGGGTTGATCTAGCCAAAAACATTCAGTACTTC
- TRBJ2-5 - TRBV2 CASRSTLQETQYF TGTGCCAGCAGGTCCACTTTGCAAGAGACCCAGTACTTC
TRBD1 TRBJ1-2 - TRBV4-3 CASSQEKGTGEWNGYTF TGCGCCAGCAGCCAAGAGAAAGGGACAGGGGAGTGGAATGGCTACACCTTC
- TRBJ2-1 few TRBV6-5 CASSYLQSNNEQFF TGTGCCAGCAGTTACCTACAGTCTAACAATGAGCAGTTCTTC
TRBD1 TRBJ2-7 - TRBV4-1 CASSQGDRGPYEQYF TGCGCCAGCAGCCAAGGGGACAGGGGGCCCTACGAGCAGTACTTC
TRBD2 TRBJ2-7 - TRBV30 CAWGPGLAGYEQYF TGTGCCTGGGGTCCGGGACTAGCGGGATACGAGCAGTACTTC
- TRBJ2-4 - TRBV25-1 CASSSYSNIQYF TGTGCCAGCAGTTCTTATAGTAACATTCAGTACTTC
- TRBJ2-1 - TRBV29-1 CSVEDIDGGRRSYNEQFF TGCAGCGTTGAAGATATAGATGGTGGGAGGCGGTCCTACAATGAGCAGTTCTTC
- TRBJ2-1 - TRBV4-1 CASSQTSYNEQFF TGCGCCAGCAGCCAAACTTCCTACAATGAGCAGTTCTTC
- TRBJ1-5 - TRBV28 CASSLGTYVRGQPQHF TGTGCCAGCAGTTTGGGGACTTACGTAAGGGGTCAGCCCCAGCATTTT
TRBD1 TRBJ2-7 - TRBV5-1 CASRLTGQGYEQYF TGCGCCAGCAGACTTACCGGACAGGGCTACGAGCAGTACTTC
- TRBJ1-2 - TRBV2 CASSASGLPEGYTF TGTGCCAGCAGTGCCTCGGGACTCCCGGAAGGCTACACCTTC
- TRBJ1-5 few TRBV10-3 CAISPTGTDQPQHF TGTGCCATCAGCCCTACAGGGACCGATCAGCCCCAGCATTTT
- TRBJ1-1 once TRBV7-8 CASSAANPEVGTEAFF TGTGCCAGCAGCGCCGCAAACCCTGAGGTGGGCACTGAAGCTTTCTTT
TRBD1 TRBJ1-1 - TRBV19 CASMPWGQSGTEAFF TGTGCCAGTATGCCATGGGGACAGTCTGGTACTGAAGCTTTCTTT
TRBD1 TRBJ2-7 - TRBV28 CASSPSDRVEQYF TGTGCCAGCAGTCCCTCAGACAGGGTTGAGCAGTACTTC
- TRBJ2-7 few TRBV28 CASSLQGWEQYF TGTGCCAGCAGTTTACAGGGGTGGGAGCAGTACTTC
TRBD1 TRBJ2-1 - TRBV7-2 CASSQDRGTHNEQFF TGTGCCAGCAGCCAGGACAGGGGGACGCACAATGAGCAGTTCTTC
- TRBJ2-7 - TRBV7-8 CASSSHDRRHEQYF TGTGCCAGCAGCTCCCATGACAGGCGCCACGAGCAGTACTTC
TRBD1 TRBJ1-2 - TRBV23-1 CASSQSPGGDPHGYTF TGCGCCAGCAGTCAATCACCAGGGGGCGATCCCCATGGCTACACCTTC
- TRBJ1-5 - TRBV5-1 CASSLQGPYSNQPQHF TGCGCCAGCAGCCTTCAGGGGCCCTATAGCAATCAGCCCCAGCATTTT
TRBD1 TRBJ1-2 - TRBV19 CATIGQGHGYTF TGTGCCACTATCGGACAGGGCCATGGCTACACCTTC
TRBD1 TRBJ2-1 - TRBV11-2 CASSPGTGYNEQFF TGTGCCAGCAGCCCCGGGACAGGGTACAATGAGCAGTTCTTC
- TRBJ2-1 - TRBV7-9 CASSPPQGSSYNEQFF TGTGCCAGCAGCCCACCACAGGGAAGCTCCTACAATGAGCAGTTCTTC
TRBD2 TRBJ2-3 - TRBV19 CASSGGRYTDTQYF TGTGCCAGTTCCGGCGGGAGGTACACAGATACGCAGTATTTT
TRBD2 TRBJ2-5 few TRBV5-1 CASSLKLAEETQYF TGCGCCAGCAGCTTGAAGCTAGCGGAAGAGACCCAGTACTTC
TRBD1 TRBJ1-1 once TRBV5-1 CASSHAGTGSPNTEAFF TGCGCCAGCAGCCACGCCGGGACAGGGTCGCCGAACACTGAAGCTTTCTTT
- TRBJ2-7 - TRBV7-2 CASSSRTGYEQYF TGTGCCAGCAGCTCCCGGACTGGCTACGAGCAGTACTTC
- TRBJ2-5 - TRBV18 CASSQLDVETQYF TGTGCCAGCTCCCAACTAGATGTGGAGACCCAGTACTTC
TRBD1 TRBJ2-5 once TRBV7-2 CASSPYSTGVRGETRYF TGTGCCAGCAGCCCATATTCGACAGGGGTTAGGGGAGAGACCCGGTACTTC
- TRBJ2-1 - TRBV18 CASSPLSASLGEQFF TGTGCCAGCTCACCACTATCCGCTAGCTTGGGTGAGCAGTTCTTC
TRBD1 TRBJ2-7 once TRBV6-5 CASSLAVGTGPYEQYF TGTGCCAGCAGTTTAGCGGTGGGGACAGGACCCTACGAGCAGTACTTC
TRBD2 TRBJ2-1 - TRBV6-5 CASSYSSGSYEQFF TGTGCCAGCAGTTACTCTAGCGGGAGCTATGAGCAGTTCTTC
TRBD2 TRBJ2-7 - TRBV7-6 CASSLDAEASGYEQYF TGTGCCAGCAGCTTAGACGCCGAGGCTAGCGGCTACGAGCAGTACTTC
- TRBJ1-1 - TRBV28 CASSRTAPTEAFF TGTGCCAGCAGTCGGACAGCCCCGACTGAAGCTTTCTTT
TRBD1 TRBJ2-5 - TRBV27 CASRSQGVQETQYF TGTGCCAGCAGAAGCCAGGGGGTCCAGGAGACCCAGTACTTC
TRBD1 TRBJ2-7 - TRBV5-6 CASSLFRYFGTGVHEQYF TGTGCCAGCAGCTTGTTCAGATATTTCGGGACAGGGGTCCACGAGCAGTACTTC
TRBD1 TRBJ2-1 - TRBV28 CASSGGTGLVNEQFF TGTGCCAGCAGTGGCGGGACAGGGCTTGTCAATGAGCAGTTCTTC
- TRBJ2-2 once TRBV7-3 CASSPGRGGELFF TGTGCCAGCAGCCCCGGGAGAGGTGGGGAGCTGTTTTTT
TRBD2 TRBJ2-3 - TRBV5-1 CASSFGTSGSFDTQYF TGCGCCAGCAGCTTCGGGACTAGCGGGAGTTTCGATACGCAGTATTTT
TRBD2 TRBJ2-5 - TRBV5-4 CASNAGGTQETQYF TGTGCCAGCAACGCGGGAGGTACCCAAGAGACCCAGTACTTC
- TRBJ2-2 - TRBV6-1 CASKLAANTGELFF TGTGCCAGCAAGCTGGCGGCGAACACCGGGGAGCTGTTTTTT
TRBD1 TRBJ1-2 - TRBV4-3 CASSQSGNRDSYGYTF TGCGCCAGCAGCCAGAGCGGTAACCGGGACAGCTATGGCTACACCTTC
- TRBJ2-2 - TRBV6-5 CASSYWGPTGELFF TGTGCCAGCAGTTACTGGGGGCCGACCGGGGAGCTGTTTTTT
TRBD2 TRBJ2-3 - TRBV5-4 CASSVPTSGRTTDTQYF TGTGCCAGCAGCGTTCCCACTAGCGGGAGGACGACAGATACGCAGTATTTT
- TRBJ1-3 - TRBV29-1 CSVGAGENTIYF TGCAGCGTTGGGGCAGGGGAAAACACCATATATTTT
- TRBJ1-1 few TRBV6-5 CASSPTGMNTEAFF TGTGCCAGCAGCCCGACAGGAATGAACACTGAAGCTTTCTTT
- TRBJ2-3 - TRBV7-2 CASSLGRAPDTQYF TGTGCCAGCAGCTTAGGGAGAGCCCCGGATACGCAGTATTTT
TRBD2 TRBJ2-1 - TRBV11-2 CASSSGLAGNEQFF TGTGCCAGCAGCTCGGGACTAGCGGGCAATGAGCAGTTCTTC
TRBD2 TRBJ2-7 - TRBV4-3 CASSQGASGVRALYF TGCGCCAGCAGCCAAGGGGCTAGCGGGGTAAGGGCATTGTACTTC
TRBD2 TRBJ2-3 - TRBV7-6 CASSRGAGGPPDTQYF TGTGCCAGCAGCCGAGGGGCGGGAGGGCCTCCAGATACGCAGTATTTT
TRBD2 TRBJ2-5 once TRBV11-3 CASSSGNSGREETQYF TGTGCCAGCAGCTCGGGGAATAGCGGGAGGGAAGAGACCCAGTACTTC
- TRBJ1-1 few TRBV20-1 CSARVYEAFF TGCAGTGCTAGAGTGTATGAGGCCTTCTTT
- TRBJ2-7 - TRBV2 CASQEAPPGEQYF TGTGCCAGCCAGGAGGCCCCACCCGGGGAGCAGTACTTC
- TRBJ2-5 - TRBV7-2 CASSLVGGETQYF TGTGCCAGCAGCTTGGTGGGCGGGGAGACCCAGTACTTC